These T cell receptor beta chains were read from a single sample in a study of blood T cell repertoires in COVID-19. Here immunoSEQ multiplex PCR was the method, and the copy in TCRdb shows in-frame clones only, minus some. Of approximately 240,000 clones in the sample, 87% were seen once. The sample comprised peripheral blood. The receptors shown here come from a woman between 18 and 29 years old who had recovered from COVID-19. The CDR3 runs from the conserved cysteine through the conserved F or W. The D gene is left open where the match is weak. The size entry is marked missing in some rows and otherwise reads once, few, many or a size class.

NA	TRBD1	TRBV28	TRBJ1-6	TGTGCCAGCATCGGACAGGGGGCGGGTAATTCACCCCTCCACTTT	CASIGQGAGNSPLHF
NA	TRBD2	TRBV7-9	TRBJ2-3	TGTGCCAGCAGCTTGGGACTAGCGGGGAGCACAGATACGCAGTATTTT	CASSLGLAGSTDTQYF
NA	TRBD1	TRBV19	TRBJ1-5	TGTGCCAGTAGTACGTGGGACAGTCCTGATCAGCCCCAGCATTTT	CASSTWDSPDQPQHF
many	NA	TRBV6-1	TRBJ2-7	TGTGCCAGCAGTGAAGATGGAACGGGAGCTAACGAGCAGTACTTC	CASSEDGTGANEQYF
NA	TRBD2	TRBV7-2	TRBJ2-7	TGTGCCAGCAGCTTAGCGGGACTAGGCTCCTACGAGCAGTACTTC	CASSLAGLGSYEQYF
NA	NA	TRBV7-3	TRBJ1-6	TGTGCCAGCAGCTCGACAGAGAATAATTCACCCCTCCACTTT	CASSSTENNSPLHF
NA	NA	TRBV25-1	TRBJ2-2	TGTGCCAGCAGTGAAGTAACAAAGAACACCGGGGAGCTGTTTTTT	CASSEVTKNTGELFF
NA	NA	TRBV4-1	TRBJ2-3	TGCGCCAGCAGCCTAGGGACAATCCAGGGAGATACGCAGTATTTT	CASSLGTIQGDTQYF
once	TRBD1	TRBV13	TRBJ1-1	TGTGCCAGCAGCGTAAGACAGGGGTGGGGCACTGAAGCTTTCTTT	CASSVRQGWGTEAFF
NA	NA	TRBV6-5	TRBJ1-1	TGTGCCAGCAGTCGCCTCAGGAGGACTGAAGCTTTCTTT	CASSRLRRTEAFF
NA	NA	TRBV19	TRBJ1-6	TGTGCCAGTCGCATGGACAGAGGGGTATCACCCCTCCACTTT	CASRMDRGVSPLHF
NA	NA	TRBV7-3	TRBJ2-3	TGTGCCAGCAGCCCACCAGGCACAGATACGCAGTATTTT	CASSPPGTDTQYF
NA	NA	TRBV11-2	TRBJ1-1	TGTGCCAGCAGAAAAGTCGACAGGTCCACTGAAGCTTTCTTT	CASRKVDRSTEAFF
NA	NA	TRBV13	TRBJ1-1	TGTGCCAGCAGCTTAGCGGGGGGTGAAGCTTTCTTT	CASSLAGGEAFF
NA	TRBD2	TRBV10-3	TRBJ2-2	TGTGCCATCGGGAGGACTAGCGGGAGTGGCACCGGGGAGCTGTTTTTT	CAIGRTSGSGTGELFF
NA	TRBD1	TRBV2	TRBJ1-1	TGTGCCAGCAGTGAGAGACAGGGGTACACTGAAGCTTTCTTT	CASSERQGYTEAFF
NA	TRBD1	TRBV7-9	TRBJ1-6	TGTGCCAGCAGCAGGGGACAGTCTAATTCACCCCTCCACTTT	CASSRGQSNSPLHF
NA	NA	TRBV2	TRBJ2-7	TGTGCCAGCAGCGATAGAGCTTCAACCTACGAGCAGTACTTC	CASSDRASTYEQYF
NA	NA	TRBV7-2	TRBJ1-1	TGTGCCAGCAGCCCACCCAGGGTTATGAACACTGAAGCTTTCTTT	CASSPPRVMNTEAFF
NA	TRBD1	TRBV5-1	TRBJ1-2	TGCGCCAGCAGCCCTTCGGGACAGGTACAGCACTATGGCTACACCTTC	CASSPSGQVQHYGYTF
NA	NA	TRBV6-4	TRBJ2-1	TGTGCCAGCAGTCCGGACAGAACATACAATGAGCAGTTCTTC	CASSPDRTYNEQFF
NA	TRBD2	TRBV6-5	TRBJ2-1	TGTGCCAGCTCGGGGAGCGGGAGTTACAATGAGCAGTTCTTC	CASSGSGSYNEQFF
NA	TRBD2	TRBV11-2	TRBJ2-3	TGTGCCAGCAGCTTCGGGATAGCGGGAGGGCTAGGTACGCAGTATTTT	CASSFGIAGGLGTQYF
NA	NA	TRBV27	TRBJ1-2	TGTGCCAGCAGTTTGACCCGGGATGACTACTATGGCTACACCTTC	CASSLTRDDYYGYTF
few	TRBD2	TRBV4-2	TRBJ2-2	TGTGCCAGCAGCCAAGAGCTACTAGCGCCCGGGGAGCTGTTTTTT	CASSQELLAPGELFF
NA	NA	TRBV7-9	TRBJ1-2	TGTGCCAGCAGCTTAGCCACAGGAAGGGGCTACACCTTC	CASSLATGRGYTF
NA	NA	TRBV7-6	TRBJ1-1	TGTGCCAGCAGCTTAACAGGGAGGGACACTGAAGCTTTCTTT	CASSLTGRDTEAFF
few	TRBD2	TRBV6-2/TRBV6-3	TRBJ2-7	TGTGCCAGCAGTTCGCCGCGGACTAGCGGGAGTTCTTACGAGCAGTACTTC	CASSSPRTSGSSYEQYF
NA	TRBD1	TRBV28	TRBJ1-1	TGTGCCAGCAGTTTAATCCGAAGCTTACAGGGGCGTGCTTTCTTT	CASSLIRSLQGRAFF
NA	TRBD2	TRBV12-3/TRBV12-4	TRBJ2-1	TGTGCCAGCACGAGCGGGACCAATGAGCAGTTCTTC	CASTSGTNEQFF
NA	NA	TRBV18	TRBJ1-1	TGTGCCAGCTCACCGGACAGTTTGAACACTGAAGCTTTCTTT	CASSPDSLNTEAFF
once	NA	TRBV9	TRBJ1-1	TGTGCCAGCAGCGAGGCCGGGACTTTAAACACTGAAGCTTTCTTT	CASSEAGTLNTEAFF
NA	NA	TRBV27	TRBJ1-3	TGTGCCAGCAGTTTCAGGGCGGGAAACACCATATATTTT	CASSFRAGNTIYF
NA	NA	TRBV5-1	TRBJ1-3	TGCGCCAGCAAAGAGAACTCTGGAAACACCATATATTTT	CASKENSGNTIYF
NA	TRBD1	TRBV7-2	TRBJ1-2	TGTGCCAGCAGCTCCTACAGGGGAGAGAAAGGCTACACCTTC	CASSSYRGEKGYTF
NA	NA	TRBV20-1	TRBJ1-6	TGCAGTGCTAGTAGGGGCGCTGTGTCCAAGGGCTGGAATTCACCCCTCCACTTT	CSASRGAVSKGWNSPLHF
NA	TRBD2	TRBV7-9	TRBJ2-2	TGTGCCAGCAGCTCCGGACTAGCTCGGACCGGGGAGCTGTTTTTT	CASSSGLARTGELFF
NA	TRBD1	TRBV18	TRBJ2-7	TGTGCCAGCTCACCAAGCTGGGACAGGGCTTACGAGCAGTACTTC	CASSPSWDRAYEQYF
once	NA	TRBV24-1	TRBJ2-5	TGTGCCACCCAAGACTATGGGGAAGAGACCCAGTACTTC	CATQDYGEETQYF
NA	NA	TRBV3-1/TRBV3-2	TRBJ1-6	TGTGCCAGCAGCCAAGCGCCGACAACTTATAATTCACCCCTCCACTTT	CASSQAPTTYNSPLHF
NA	NA	TRBV7-7	TRBJ2-5	TGTGCCAGCAGCTTAACCAGGGATGAGACCCAGTACTTC	CASSLTRDETQYF
NA	TRBD2	TRBV5-1	TRBJ2-1	TGCGCCAGCAGCCTAAGATTGGCGGGGGAGGATCAGGAGTTCTTC	CASSLRLAGEDQEFF
NA	NA	TRBV27	TRBJ2-2	TGTGCCAGCAGTTTCGGAGCGAACACCGGGGAGCTGTTTTTT	CASSFGANTGELFF
NA	TRBD2	TRBV4-3	TRBJ2-1	TGCGCCAGCAGCCAAGATCTGACTAGCGGGAGGGGTAATGAGCAGTTCTTC	CASSQDLTSGRGNEQFF
NA	NA	TRBV30	TRBJ1-3	TGTGCCTGGAGTCACCACATGGTTACTGGAAACACCATATATTTT	CAWSHHMVTGNTIYF
NA	TRBD2	TRBV11-3	TRBJ2-1	TGTGCCAGCAGTTTTACCGGGACTAGCGGTAATGAGCAGTTCTTC	CASSFTGTSGNEQFF